This TCR beta chain came from a study of T cell repertoires in cytomegalovirus infection. Study context: Epitope selection comprised recently identified HLA-C-restricted CMV epitopes and well-studied HLA-B-restricted CMV epitopes. From public TCR beta signatures came an indication of both CMV infection and matching HLA type.

Broader study findings: It was HLA-C-restricted CMV-specific TCR beta clonotypes that dominated the response ex vivo. Accumulated public TCR beta family frequency recognized individuals carrying CMV together with the relevant HLA.

From the reads, TCRdb called clonotypes with MiXCR, one entry per CDR3 protein. The sample yields approximately 76,000 distinct CDR3 sequences, about 24% seen once. In its sample, this clonotype was seen many times. The antigen is unknown. The CDR3 is made up of 15 amino acids. Germline CDR1 SGHTA, CDR2 FQGNSA. The J segment lost 8 bases and the V segment lost 7 bases, leaving 12 bases of the junction unmatched. The gene calls are TRBV7-2 and TRBJ2-1; 9 nucleotides agree with TRBD2. The receptor's source is a human donor in good health (CMV status not recorded). Some clones in this sample may be carry-over from other donors' samples. Here the sequenced sample was CD8+ T cells from cultured PBMCs, taken from culture after CMV antigen stimulation. Here the CDR3 reads CASTFSGGPLDEQFF. CDR3 DNA: TGTGCCAGCACCTTTAGCGGGGGCCCTTTAGATGAGCAGTTCTTC.